The rows below give T cell receptor beta chains drawn from one sample of a study of blood T cell repertoires in COVID-19. Sequencing was performed with immunoSEQ multiplex PCR; in TCRdb, only in-frame clones are kept and a portion is missing. The repertoire includes about 320,000 clones, over 80% of them detected once, and under 6% sits in the top ten. The material sequenced was PBMCs or T cells enriched from blood (not recorded which). The source of these receptors is a man aged 25 to 40 who had recovered from COVID-19. CDR3s include the opening cysteine and the closing phenylalanine or tryptophan. Fields, in order: CDR3 protein, CDR3 DNA, D gene, V gene, CDR3 length, J gene, clone size. The D gene is left open where the match is weak. Part of the rows lack a size; the others show once, few, many or a class for expanded clones.

cdr3_aa: CASSEQGNYGYTF
cdr3_nt: TGTGCCAGCAGTGAACAGGGGAACTATGGCTACACCTTC
d_call: TRBD1
v_call: TRBV28
cdr3_length: 13
j_call: TRBJ1-2
clone_size: -

cdr3_aa: CASSVGTRGGRETQYF
cdr3_nt: TGCGCCAGCAGCGTCGGGACTAGAGGCGGGAGAGAGACCCAGTACTTC
d_call: TRBD2
v_call: TRBV4-1
cdr3_length: 16
j_call: TRBJ2-5
clone_size: -

cdr3_aa: CASCWRISSYNEQFF
cdr3_nt: TGTGCCAGCTGTTGGAGAATCAGCTCCTACAATGAGCAGTTCTTC
d_call: -
v_call: TRBV27
cdr3_length: 15
j_call: TRBJ2-1
clone_size: -

cdr3_aa: CASSDLAGGQVYEQFF
cdr3_nt: TGCGCCAGCAGTGACCTAGCGGGGGGCCAGGTCTATGAGCAGTTCTTC
d_call: TRBD2
v_call: TRBV10-1
cdr3_length: 16
j_call: TRBJ2-1
clone_size: -

cdr3_aa: CASSTDSSTYGYTF
cdr3_nt: TGTGCCAGCAGTACGGACAGTTCAACCTATGGCTACACCTTC
d_call: -
v_call: TRBV6-5
cdr3_length: 14
j_call: TRBJ1-2
clone_size: -

cdr3_aa: CASSDNGAYEQYF
cdr3_nt: TGCGCCAGCAGTGATAACGGGGCCTACGAGCAGTACTTC
d_call: -
v_call: TRBV10-1
cdr3_length: 13
j_call: TRBJ2-7
clone_size: -

cdr3_aa: CASRIKGHTRGGNTEAFF
cdr3_nt: TGTGCAAGTCGTATTAAAGGCCATACCCGGGGGGGGAACACTGAAGCTTTCTTT
d_call: -
v_call: TRBV12-2
cdr3_length: 18
j_call: TRBJ1-1
clone_size: once

cdr3_aa: CARQEDGYTF
cdr3_nt: TGTGCCAGGCAGGAGGATGGCTACACCTTC
d_call: -
v_call: TRBV2
cdr3_length: 10
j_call: TRBJ1-2
clone_size: -

cdr3_aa: CASSLGGGREAFF
cdr3_nt: TGTGCCAGCAGTTTAGGGGGGGGGCGAGAAGCTTTCTTT
d_call: -
v_call: TRBV12-3/TRBV12-4
cdr3_length: 13
j_call: TRBJ1-1
clone_size: -

cdr3_aa: CASSQDLRGGGEAFF
cdr3_nt: TGTGCCAGCAGCCAAGATCTCCGAGGGGGCGGTGAAGCTTTCTTT
d_call: TRBD1
v_call: TRBV4-2
cdr3_length: 15
j_call: TRBJ1-1
clone_size: -

cdr3_aa: CASSIGGTTSTDTQYF
cdr3_nt: TGTGCCAGTAGTATAGGTGGGACAACTAGCACAGATACGCAGTATTTT
d_call: -
v_call: TRBV19
cdr3_length: 16
j_call: TRBJ2-3
clone_size: -

cdr3_aa: CASSARSEETQYF
cdr3_nt: TGTGCCAGCAGCGCACGTAGTGAAGAGACCCAGTACTTC
d_call: -
v_call: TRBV7-9
cdr3_length: 13
j_call: TRBJ2-5
clone_size: -

cdr3_aa: CASSESHNNEQFF
cdr3_nt: TGCGCCAGCAGTGAGTCCCACAACAATGAGCAGTTCTTC
d_call: -
v_call: TRBV10-1
cdr3_length: 13
j_call: TRBJ2-1
clone_size: -

cdr3_aa: CASSQDTIQPQHF
cdr3_nt: TGTGCCAGCAGCCAAGACACTATCCAGCCCCAGCATTTT
d_call: -
v_call: TRBV3-1/TRBV3-2
cdr3_length: 13
j_call: TRBJ1-5
clone_size: -

cdr3_aa: CASATGYSGNTIYF
cdr3_nt: TGTGCCAGCGCGACGGGATACTCTGGAAACACCATATATTTT
d_call: -
v_call: TRBV6-5
cdr3_length: 14
j_call: TRBJ1-3
clone_size: -

cdr3_aa: CASSFSQGNYEQYF
cdr3_nt: TGTGCCAGCAGCTTCAGCCAGGGGAACTACGAGCAGTACTTC
d_call: -
v_call: TRBV11-3
cdr3_length: 14
j_call: TRBJ2-7
clone_size: -

cdr3_aa: CASSPVQAGPSYEQYF
cdr3_nt: TGCGCCAGCAGCCCGGTGCAAGCGGGGCCCTCCTACGAGCAGTACTTC
d_call: TRBD2
v_call: TRBV5-1
cdr3_length: 16
j_call: TRBJ2-7
clone_size: -

cdr3_aa: CASSAGQAFNQPQHF
cdr3_nt: TGTGCCAGCAGCGCTGGACAGGCCTTCAATCAGCCCCAGCATTTT
d_call: TRBD1
v_call: TRBV6-5
cdr3_length: 15
j_call: TRBJ1-5
clone_size: -

cdr3_aa: CASSLVSGVVGGYTF
cdr3_nt: TGTGCCAGCAGTTTGGTATCAGGGGTGGTTGGTGGCTACACCTTC
d_call: -
v_call: TRBV28
cdr3_length: 15
j_call: TRBJ1-2
clone_size: -

cdr3_aa: CASSLGVLRGIYNEQFF
cdr3_nt: TGTGCCAGCAGCTTAGGCGTTTTACGGGGAATCTACAATGAGCAGTTCTTC
d_call: -
v_call: TRBV7-8
cdr3_length: 17
j_call: TRBJ2-1
clone_size: -

cdr3_aa: CASSHTDTQYF
cdr3_nt: TGTGCCAGCAGCCACACAGATACGCAGTATTTT
d_call: -
v_call: TRBV9
cdr3_length: 11
j_call: TRBJ2-3
clone_size: -

cdr3_aa: CAGGAGGSYEQYF
cdr3_nt: TGTGCCGGAGGGGCAGGGGGGTCCTACGAGCAGTACTTC
d_call: -
v_call: TRBV7-9
cdr3_length: 13
j_call: TRBJ2-7
clone_size: -

cdr3_aa: CATSPYLTNTGGPGANVLTF
cdr3_nt: TGTGCCACCAGCCCATATTTGACCAATACAGGGGGACCTGGGGCCAACGTCCTGACTTTC
d_call: TRBD1
v_call: TRBV9
cdr3_length: 20
j_call: TRBJ2-6
clone_size: -

cdr3_aa: CASSFRTENTGELFF
cdr3_nt: TGTGCCAGCAGCTTCCGGACAGAGAACACCGGGGAGCTGTTTTTT
d_call: -
v_call: TRBV7-7
cdr3_length: 15
j_call: TRBJ2-2
clone_size: once

cdr3_aa: CATSRDRTELNEKLFF
cdr3_nt: TGTGCCACCAGCAGAGATAGGACAGAACTTAATGAAAAACTGTTTTTT
d_call: -
v_call: TRBV15
cdr3_length: 16
j_call: TRBJ1-4
clone_size: -

cdr3_aa: CASSLWDSSSYEQYF
cdr3_nt: TGTGCCAGCAGCCTTTGGGACTCGAGCTCCTACGAGCAGTACTTC
d_call: -
v_call: TRBV5-4
cdr3_length: 15
j_call: TRBJ2-7
clone_size: -

cdr3_aa: CASSSSDTQYF
cdr3_nt: TGTGCCAGCAGTTCTTCAGATACGCAGTATTTT
d_call: -
v_call: TRBV12-3/TRBV12-4
cdr3_length: 11
j_call: TRBJ2-3
clone_size: -

cdr3_aa: CASSPVQGDTQYF
cdr3_nt: TGTGCCAGCAGCCCGGTGCAGGGAGATACGCAGTATTTT
d_call: -
v_call: TRBV7-3
cdr3_length: 13
j_call: TRBJ2-3
clone_size: -

cdr3_aa: CASSVTEYSNQPQHF
cdr3_nt: TGTGCCAGCAGTGTGACAGAGTATAGCAATCAGCCCCAGCATTTT
d_call: -
v_call: TRBV2
cdr3_length: 15
j_call: TRBJ1-5
clone_size: -

cdr3_aa: CASSQLLSGLTGANEKLFF
cdr3_nt: TGCGCCAGCAGCCAACTATTGTCGGGACTTACAGGGGCTAATGAAAAACTGTTTTTT
d_call: TRBD1
v_call: TRBV5-1
cdr3_length: 19
j_call: TRBJ1-4
clone_size: -

cdr3_aa: CASSQDITSLLAGGQETQYF
cdr3_nt: TGCGCCAGCAGCCAAGATATAACCTCGCTACTAGCGGGGGGGCAAGAGACCCAGTACTTC
d_call: TRBD2
v_call: TRBV4-1
cdr3_length: 20
j_call: TRBJ2-5
clone_size: few

cdr3_aa: CSVGTSGYTDTQYF
cdr3_nt: TGCAGCGTCGGGACTAGCGGCTACACAGATACGCAGTATTTT
d_call: TRBD2
v_call: TRBV29-1
cdr3_length: 14
j_call: TRBJ2-3
clone_size: -

cdr3_aa: CASSFTSADTQYF
cdr3_nt: TGTGCCAGCAGCTTCACGTCAGCAGATACGCAGTATTTT
d_call: -
v_call: TRBV11-2
cdr3_length: 13
j_call: TRBJ2-3
clone_size: -

cdr3_aa: CAWSAGLVPRMDYNEQFF
cdr3_nt: TGTGCCTGGAGTGCCGGACTAGTCCCCCGGATGGACTACAATGAGCAGTTCTTC
d_call: TRBD2
v_call: TRBV30
cdr3_length: 18
j_call: TRBJ2-1
clone_size: -

cdr3_aa: CASSRAGYEQYF
cdr3_nt: TGTGCCAGCTCGCGAGCGGGGTACGAGCAGTACTTC
d_call: TRBD2
v_call: TRBV18
cdr3_length: 12
j_call: TRBJ2-7
clone_size: -

cdr3_aa: CASSTQGGNQPQHF
cdr3_nt: TGTGCCAGCAGCACACAGGGGGGCAATCAGCCCCAGCATTTT
d_call: TRBD1
v_call: TRBV2
cdr3_length: 14
j_call: TRBJ1-5
clone_size: -

cdr3_aa: CASRERGTDLYTEAFF
cdr3_nt: TGTGCCAGCAGGGAGAGGGGGACAGACCTCTACACTGAAGCTTTCTTT
d_call: TRBD1
v_call: TRBV2
cdr3_length: 16
j_call: TRBJ1-1
clone_size: once

cdr3_aa: CASSPWTGGEKLFF
cdr3_nt: TGTGCCAGCAGCCCATGGACAGGGGGTGAAAAACTGTTTTTT
d_call: TRBD1
v_call: TRBV5-5
cdr3_length: 14
j_call: TRBJ1-4
clone_size: -

cdr3_aa: CAGSPSGRNTEAFF
cdr3_nt: TGTGCCGGCAGCCCCAGCGGGCGGAACACTGAAGCTTTCTTT
d_call: -
v_call: TRBV3-1/TRBV3-2
cdr3_length: 14
j_call: TRBJ1-1
clone_size: once

cdr3_aa: CASSQVGNSYEQYF
cdr3_nt: TGTGCCAGCAGCCAAGTCGGGAACTCCTACGAGCAGTACTTC
d_call: -
v_call: TRBV3-1/TRBV3-2
cdr3_length: 14
j_call: TRBJ2-7
clone_size: -

cdr3_aa: CASRSGLAGGNNEQFF
cdr3_nt: TGTGCCAGTAGATCGGGACTAGCGGGGGGGAACAATGAGCAGTTCTTC
d_call: TRBD2
v_call: TRBV19
cdr3_length: 16
j_call: TRBJ2-1
clone_size: -

cdr3_aa: CAWSHKTGGHYSNQPQHF
cdr3_nt: TGTGCCTGGAGTCATAAAACAGGGGGCCATTATAGCAATCAGCCCCAGCATTTT
d_call: TRBD1
v_call: TRBV30
cdr3_length: 18
j_call: TRBJ1-5
clone_size: -

cdr3_aa: CASGPTTRTEGYNEQFF
cdr3_nt: TGCGCCAGCGGACCGACGACGAGGACAGAGGGCTACAATGAGCAGTTCTTC
d_call: -
v_call: TRBV23-1
cdr3_length: 17
j_call: TRBJ2-1
clone_size: -

cdr3_aa: CASSRQGSYEQYF
cdr3_nt: TGTGCCAGCAGCAGACAGGGCTCCTACGAGCAGTACTTC
d_call: TRBD1
v_call: TRBV6-5
cdr3_length: 13
j_call: TRBJ2-7
clone_size: -

cdr3_aa: CASSDGYEQYF
cdr3_nt: TGTGCCAGCAGTGACGGCTACGAGCAGTACTTC
d_call: -
v_call: TRBV6-1
cdr3_length: 11
j_call: TRBJ2-7
clone_size: -

cdr3_aa: CASTKNRGQGGRFGNQPQHF
cdr3_nt: TGTGCCAGCACCAAAAACCGGGGACAGGGGGGAAGGTTTGGCAATCAGCCCCAGCATTTT
d_call: TRBD1
v_call: TRBV2
cdr3_length: 20
j_call: TRBJ1-5
clone_size: once

cdr3_aa: CASSYWPYYGYTF
cdr3_nt: TGTGCCAGCAGTTATTGGCCCTACTATGGCTACACCTTC
d_call: -
v_call: TRBV6-2/TRBV6-3
cdr3_length: 13
j_call: TRBJ1-2
clone_size: -

cdr3_aa: CASSFTENQPQHF
cdr3_nt: TGTGCCAGCAGTTTTACAGAAAATCAGCCCCAGCATTTT
d_call: -
v_call: TRBV12-3/TRBV12-4
cdr3_length: 13
j_call: TRBJ1-5
clone_size: -

cdr3_aa: CAISGQGSEKLFF
cdr3_nt: TGTGCCATCAGCGGACAGGGCAGTGAAAAACTGTTTTTT
d_call: TRBD1
v_call: TRBV10-3
cdr3_length: 13
j_call: TRBJ1-4
clone_size: -